A single sample is the source of the 31 T cell receptor beta chains below, sequenced in a study of blood T cell repertoires in COVID-19. Using immunoSEQ multiplex PCR, the repertoire was profiled, and TCRdb retains in-frame clones only, with some absent. The sample lists 100,000 or so clones, about 89% occurring once. Specimen: peripheral blood. The receptors come from a woman aged 30 to 39 with acute or convalescent COVID-19.

This chain uses TRBV5-1 with TRBJ1-6, with D possibly matching TRBD1 (5 bases). The CDR3 extends over 16 amino acids. Germline CDR1 and CDR2: SGHRS and YFSETQ. The germline V and J ends were trimmed by 3 bases and 6 bases, with 16 bases remaining between them. The CDR3 region has the DNA TGCGCCAGCAGCTCCCAAAGTCTGGGGGGTAATTCACCCCTCCACTTT. The encoded protein is CASSSQSLGGNSPLHF.

This rearrangement joins TRBV7-9 to TRBJ1-5; 7 bases fit TRBD1. J lost 0 bases, V lost 4 bases, and 6 bases had no gene match. Germline values: CDR1 SEHNR, CDR2 FQNEAQ (reference sequence). The CDR3 is made up of 16 amino acids. The CDR3 coding sequence is TGTGCCAGCAGCTACTCCGGGACAGTTAGCAATCAGCCCCAGCATTTT. As protein: CASSYSGTVSNQPQHF. Full variable domain (outside the CDR3, taken from reference TRBV7-9 and TRBJ1-5): DTGVSQNPRHKITKRGQNVTFRCDPISEHNRLYWYRQTLGQGPEFLTYFQNEAQLEKSRLLSDRFSAERPKGSFSTLEIQRTEQGDSAMYLCASSYSGTVSNQPQHFGDGTRLSIL.

This clone was picked up one time. The chain employs TRBV6-6 and TRBJ2-1; 7 nucleotides agree with TRBD2. The CDR3 runs 14 residues. Trimming took 6 bases from V and 5 from J; bases not matched to a gene: 7. In germline, CDR1 is MNHNY, CDR2 SVGAGI (reference sequence). CDR3 nucleotides: TGTGCCAGCAGCCCCCGGACTAGTGACAATGAGCAGTTCTTC. The encoded protein is CASSPRTSDNEQFF.

The J gene is TRBJ1-1, the V gene TRBV23-1, with 7 bases matching TRBD1. TRBV23-1 is an ORF, and what it does is uncertain. The CDR3 has 17 amino acids. Trimming removed 2 bases from V and 8 bases from J; junction bases left unmatched: 17. CDR3 DNA: TGCGCCAGCAGTCAAGTTCGGGCAGGGGGAAGCTTTGGCGAAGCTTTCTTT. Translated, it gives CASSQVRAGGSFGEAFF.

This sequence joins TRBV5-1 and TRBJ2-1; D is possibly TRBD1 (5 bases). Germline V gene lookup returns CDR1 SGHRS and CDR2 YFSETQ. The CDR3 covers 19 residues. With 0 bases removed from V and 13 bases from J, the gap between germline ends came to 32 bases. CDR3 in amino acids: CASSLDGQILPRQIADQFF. The CDR3 DNA is TGCGCCAGCAGCTTGGACGGACAAATACTCCCCCGACAAATTGCGGATCAGTTCTTC. The whole variable domain, remainder taken from reference TRBV5-1 and TRBJ2-1, is KAGVTQTPRYLIKTRGQQVTLSCSPISGHRSVSWYQQTPGQGLQFLFEYFSETQRNKGNFPGRFSGRQFSNSRSEMNVSTLELGDSALYLCASSLDGQILPRQIADQFFGPGTRLTVL.

The chain has TRBV5-8 and TRBJ2-3; 11 nucleotides align to TRBD2. The CDR3 has 20 amino acids. CDR1 is SGHTS, CDR2 YDEGEE, per germline. Trimming removed 0 bases from V and 1 base from J; junction bases left unmatched: 13. The CDR3 is CASSLARSSGGTFGTDTQYF. The CDR3 DNA reads as TGTGCCAGCAGCTTGGCCAGGTCTAGCGGGGGGACTTTTGGCACAGATACGCAGTATTTT. Full variable domain (remainder filled in from reference TRBV5-8 and TRBJ2-3): EAGVTQSPTHLIKTRGQQATLRCSPISGHTSVYWYQQALGLGLQFLLWYDEGEERNRGNFPPRFSGRQFPNYSSELNVNALELEDSALYLCASSLARSSGGTFGTDTQYFGPGTRLTVL.

This sequence joins TRBV11-2 and TRBJ2-1, with 8 bases identical to TRBD2. V lost 5 bases, J lost 5 bases, and 2 bases stayed unmatched. The CDR3 sequence is 13 residues long. Germline V CDR1 and CDR2: SGHAT, FQNNGV. DNA for the CDR3: TGTGCCAGCAGCGGACTAGCTAACAATGAGCAGTTCTTC. Translation gives CASSGLANNEQFF.

The V and J genes are TRBV7-8 and TRBJ2-7; D not resolved. The germline gives CDR1 SGHVS, CDR2 FQNEAQ. The CDR3 spans 14 residues. Trimming removed 0 bases from V and 3 bases from J, with 9 bases in between. The DNA for the CDR3 is TGTGCCAGCAGCTTAGCGTCGAGAGACTACGAGCAGTACTTC. This translates into CASSLASRDYEQYF.

V usage is TRBV2 and J usage is TRBJ2-1; 7 bases match TRBD2. The J segment lost 3 bases and the V segment lost 3 bases, leaving 14 bases of the junction unmatched. The CDR3 has 18 residues. Germline CDR1 and CDR2: SNHLY and FYNNEI. CDR3 nucleotides: TGTGCCAGCAGTGAGGACTCCAACCGGGACTATAACTACAATGAGCAGTTCTTC. It encodes CASSEDSNRDYNYNEQFF.

The gene calls are TRBV14 and TRBJ1-6; D uncertain. V lost 4 bases and J lost 8, with 15 bases in between. The CDR3 extends over 15 amino acids. The germline V gene has CDR1 SGHDN and CDR2 FVKESK. CDR3 region: CASSRDYWGDSPLHF. CDR3 coding DNA: TGTGCCAGCAGCCGAGACTATTGGGGAGATTCACCCCTCCACTTT.

On this clone: Different DNA sequences within this sample yield the same CDR3. The rearrangement links TRBV3-1 (or the pseudogene TRBV3-2) to TRBJ2-1; 12 bases agree with TRBD2. With V trimmed by 5 bases and J by 4 bases, 0 bases remained unmatched. Per the germline V gene, CDR1 is LGHDT and CDR2 is YNNKEL (reference sequence). CDR3 size: 14 residues. CDR3 in amino acids: CASSTSGGYNEQFF. CDR3 nucleotides: TGTGCCAGCAGCACTAGCGGGGGGTACAATGAGCAGTTCTTC.

The chain recombines TRBV11-2 with TRBJ1-1, with D uncertain. The CDR3 sequence is 15 residues long. The ends were cut back, 5 bases at V and 1 base at J, with 14 bases in the middle. Germline CDR1 reads SGHAT; CDR2 reads FQNNGV. The CDR3 DNA sequence: TGTGCCAGCAGCCCCGGGTTTGTAGGGAACACTGAAGCTTTCTTT. It translates to CASSPGFVGNTEAFF.

The chain couples TRBV7-3 to TRBJ2-1; 7 nucleotides line up with TRBD2. This CDR3 has 15 residues. Germline CDR1 reads SGHTA; CDR2 reads FQGTGA. V trimming: 5 bases; J trimming: 4 bases; junction bases outside the gene matches: 8. CDR3 amino acids: CASSPGRGTYNEQFF. In DNA form, the CDR3 reads TGTGCCAGCAGCCCGGGGCGGGGGACTTACAATGAGCAGTTCTTC.

The V gene is TRBV15, the J gene TRBJ2-7; the D gene is possibly TRBD2 (7 bases). Germline-derived CDR1 and CDR2 are LNHNV and YYDKDF (reference sequence). There are 14 residues in the CDR3. V was trimmed by 3 bases and J by 1 base, leaving 10 bases between them. In nucleotides, the CDR3 is TGTGCCACCAGCAGTGAGGGGGGGTCCTACGAGCAGTACTTC. This codes for CATSSEGGSYEQYF.

J is TRBJ1-2 and V is TRBV4-2, with TRBD1 as a possible D gene (5 bases). The CDR3 loop spans 15 amino acids. Germline assignment: CDR1 LGHNA and CDR2 YNFKEQ. Trimming shortened V by 4 bases and J by 4 bases, and 16 bases separated the two germline ends. The DNA of the CDR3 is TGTGCCAGCAGCCCCTGGGGGACGGGGGGCTATGGCTACACCTTC. Amino acid sequence: CASSPWGTGGYGYTF.

The chain links TRBV6-5 to TRBJ2-1, with TRBD1 as a possible D gene (6 bases). Trimming removed 8 bases from V and 0 bases from J, with 8 bases in between. Germline lookup yields CDR1 MNHEY and CDR2 SVGAGI. The CDR3 runs to 13 residues. CDR3 sequence: CASSQGSYNEQFF. The CDR3 DNA is TGTGCCAGCTCACAGGGCTCCTACAATGAGCAGTTCTTC.

V gene TRBV27 combines with J gene TRBJ2-7, with D unclear. Germline values: CDR1 MNHEY, CDR2 SMNVEV (reference sequence). Trimming pared 2 bases from V and 5 bases from J, leaving 7 bases between. The CDR3 contains 12 residues. CDR3 DNA: TGTGCCAGCAGTTTACGCGGAAACGAGCAGTACTTC. Encoded protein: CASSLRGNEQYF.

The rearrangement joins TRBV4-1 to TRBJ1-5; D unresolved. The CDR3 runs 14 residues. Trimming took off 2 bases at V and 4 bases at J, with 9 bases between the two ends. CDR1 MGHRA and CDR2 YSYEKL come from the germline V gene. CDR3 in amino acids: CASSQIAGNQPQHF. CDR3 DNA: TGCGCCAGCAGCCAAATCGCGGGAAATCAGCCCCAGCATTTT.

The chain joins TRBV11-3 to TRBJ2-1; tentative D call: TRBD1 (6 bases). The CDR3 covers 14 residues. V was cut by 5 bases and J by 3 bases, with 11 bases left in between. Germline V gene data show CDR1 as SGHNT and CDR2 as YENEEA. The CDR3 loop reads CASSSRDNYNEQFF. CDR3 coding DNA: TGTGCCAGCAGCAGTAGGGACAACTACAATGAGCAGTTCTTC.

Concerning this clone: Other DNA sequences in the same sample also yield this CDR3. The rearrangement uses TRBV6-6 and TRBJ1-6; no firm D call. This CDR3 spans 15 amino acids. Deletions cut 7 bases from V and 0 bases from J, with 10 bases between. Germline CDR1 and CDR2: MNHNY and SVGAGI (reference sequence). The CDR3 sequence: CASTFLSSYNSPLHF. CDR3 nucleotides: TGTGCCAGCACCTTCCTGAGCTCCTATAATTCACCCCTCCACTTT.

The rearrangement uses TRBV24-1 and TRBJ1-1; TRBD1 matches at 10 bases. Per germline, CDR1 KGHDR and CDR2 SFDVKD. The CDR3 covers 15 residues. Trimming cost V 2 bases and J 2 bases; bases outside gene matches: 1. CDR3 sequence: CATSDSTGGNTEAFF. DNA of the CDR3: TGTGCCACCAGTGATTCGACAGGGGGCAACACTGAAGCTTTCTTT.

The chain recombines TRBV18 with TRBJ2-7, with D possibly TRBD1 on 6 matching bases. There are 16 residues in the CDR3. V was trimmed by 0 bases and J by 2 bases, leaving 14 bases between them. Germline assignment: CDR1 KGHSH and CDR2 LQKENI. In DNA, the CDR3 is TGTGCCAGCTCACCACCGGACAGCCCGGCAACCTACGAGCAGTACTTC. Translating it yields CASSPPDSPATYEQYF.

V gene TRBV5-4 combines with J gene TRBJ2-1; D uncertain. The CDR3 has 14 amino acids. Germline V gives CDR1 SGHNT, CDR2 YYREEE (reference sequence). V was trimmed by 4 bases and J by 7 bases, leaving 15 bases between them. The CDR3 nucleotides read TGTGCCAGCAGCAGCTTAGCCGAAACTAATGAGCAGTTCTTC. It encodes CASSSLAETNEQFF.

This clone came up once. The rearrangement uses TRBV12-3 or TRBV12-4 and TRBJ1-5, with no clear D. Trimming left V 6 bases short and J 4 bases short, with 7 bases between. This CDR3 contains 12 residues. CDR3 protein: CASSRGNQPQHF. The CDR3 nucleotides read TGTGCCAGCAGCAGAGGAAATCAGCCCCAGCATTTT.

The rearrangement uses TRBV4-1 and TRBJ1-2; D may be TRBD1 (5 bases). CDR1 and CDR2 from the germline V gene are MGHRA and YSYEKL. V lost 0 bases to trimming and J lost 2 bases, with 16 bases between them. CDR3 length: 17 residues. The CDR3 coding sequence is TGCGCCAGCAGCCAAGATCAACAGACAGCAACGAACTATGGCTACACCTTC. Encoded protein: CASSQDQQTATNYGYTF.

The chain uses TRBV28 and TRBJ1-2, with D perhaps TRBD1 (5 bases). This CDR3 is built from 11 residues. The V gene lost 7 bases and the J gene lost 5 bases, with 8 bases spanning the gap. The germline CDR1 and CDR2 sequences are MDHEN and SYDVKM. CDR3 protein: CASIGGYGYTF. DNA for the CDR3: TGTGCCAGCATTGGGGGGTATGGCTACACCTTC.

The chain is built from TRBV20-1 and TRBJ1-2, with TRBD1 matching over 9 bases. The CDR3 has 12 amino acids. The germline gives CDR1 DFQATT, CDR2 SNEGSKA (reference sequence). The J segment lost 6 bases and the V segment lost 4 bases, leaving 3 bases of the junction unmatched. In DNA form, the CDR3 reads TGCAGTGCTACTGACAGGGGGAATGGCTACACCTTC. It translates to CSATDRGNGYTF.

V and J are TRBV12-3 or TRBV12-4 and TRBJ2-1; 7 bases map to TRBD1. The junction had 9 bases not matched to a gene; V was cut back by 6 bases and J by 10 bases. The CDR3 is 13 amino acids. The CDR3 DNA sequence: TGTGCCAGCAGCGAAACAGGGGTAGGGGAGCAGTTCTTC. Translated: CASSETGVGEQFF.

This chain connects TRBV11-2 to TRBJ2-2; no clear D gene. The CDR3 loop spans 15 amino acids. The V gene's germline CDR1 is SGHAT and CDR2 FQNNGV. V was shortened by 1 base and J by 4 bases, with 10 bases between the two germline ends. The CDR3 coding sequence is TGTGCCAGCAGCTTAGCTTGGGTAGCCACCGGGGAGCTGTTTTTT. This encodes CASSLAWVATGELFF.

J is TRBJ2-3 and V is TRBV28; the match to TRBD1 covers 8 bases. The CDR3 is made up of 14 amino acids. Germline values: CDR1 MDHEN, CDR2 SYDVKM. Trimming at V came to 5 bases and at J to 7 bases, leaving 8 bases not matched to a gene. CDR3 coding DNA: TGTGCCAGCAGTCCGCCGACAGGGGATCATACGCAGTATTTT. As protein: CASSPPTGDHTQYF.

This chain links TRBV10-2 with TRBJ2-7, with D perhaps TRBD2 (5 bases). Deletions cut 0 bases from V and 4 bases from J, with 16 bases between. The CDR3 has 16 residues. Germline CDR1 reads WSHSY; CDR2 reads SAAADI. CDR3 DNA: TGCGCCAGCAGTGAGTCGACTACAGCCCCAGGTTACGAGCAGTACTTC. Translating it yields CASSESTTAPGYEQYF.